The 10 T cell receptor beta chains below were found in one sample sequenced in a study of cytomegalovirus exposure and HLA in healthy donors. 13 Jbeta primers and 60 Vbeta primers were used for the PCR. The table came from immunoSEQ multiplex PCR; TCRdb's copy has only in-frame clones and leaves some out. This sample carries about 130,000 clones, roughly 80% of them seen once, and the ten largest clones take approximately 2%. The sequenced sample was PBMCs. All receptors derive from a woman in her thirties or forties in good health and CMV-seropositive.

The J gene is TRBJ2-7, the V gene TRBV28; 8 bases are shared with TRBD1. Trimming at V came to 2 bases and at J to 5 bases, leaving 5 bases not matched to a gene. The CDR3 is 14 residues long. CDR1 MDHEN and CDR2 SYDVKM come from the germline V gene. CDR3 region: CASSLAGGLDEQYF. The CDR3, as DNA: TGTGCCAGCAGTTTAGCAGGGGGCCTGGACGAGCAGTACTTC.

The rearrangement links TRBV7-2 to TRBJ1-6; D is perhaps TRBD1 (5 bases). The CDR3 covers 15 residues. CDR1 and CDR2 from the germline V gene are SGHTA and FQGNSA. Trimming stripped 3 bases from V and 8 bases from J, with 14 bases between. The chain's CDR3 is CASSFTETGDSPLHF. The CDR3 DNA reads as TGTGCCAGCAGCTTTACCGAGACGGGGGATTCACCCCTCCACTTT.

The chain joins TRBV6-5 to TRBJ2-7, with D possibly being TRBD1 (5 bases). Germline V gene sequence: CDR1 MNHEY, CDR2 SVGAGI. V lost 5 bases, J lost 4 bases, and 12 bases lay in between. The CDR3 is 13 residues long. Here the CDR3 DNA reads TGTGCCAGCAGTGCCGGTAGACAGTACGAGCAGTACTTC. It specifies CASSAGRQYEQYF.

The chain combines TRBV10-3 with TRBJ2-5; TRBD1 agrees at 9 bases. Trimming removed 6 bases from V and 2 bases from J; junction bases left unmatched: 1. The germline V gene has CDR1 ENHRY and CDR2 SYGVKD. The CDR3 has 13 amino acids. The CDR3 DNA sequence: TGTGCCATCAGCGGGACAGGGCAAGAGACCCAGTACTTC. It codes for CAISGTGQETQYF.

The sample holds a few counts of this clone. J is TRBJ2-1 and V is TRBV19, with TRBD1 matching over 10 bases. V gave up 4 bases and J gave up 4 bases; unmatched junction bases: 7. Looked up from germline, CDR1 is LNHDA and CDR2 is SQIVND (reference sequence). This CDR3 is 16 amino acids long. The CDR3 spells CASSKFRQGAYNEQFF. CDR3 DNA: TGTGCCAGTAGTAAATTCCGACAGGGGGCTTACAATGAGCAGTTCTTC.

This chain joins TRBV28 and TRBJ2-2, with TRBD2 matching over 9 bases. Germline assignment: CDR1 MDHEN and CDR2 SYDVKM. There are 17 residues in the CDR3. The V and J ends lost 6 bases and 0 bases, in that order; junction bases with no gene match: 8. Written as DNA, the CDR3 is TGTGCCAGCAGATCAGCGGGAGGACTTCCGAACACCGGGGAGCTGTTTTTT. Encoded protein: CASRSAGGLPNTGELFF.

This clone came up a few times. This chain connects TRBV28 to TRBJ2-7, with TRBD2 matching over 7 bases. V lost 6 bases to trimming and J lost 0 bases; unmatched junction nucleotides: 8. The CDR3 spans 15 residues. Germline V lookup: CDR1 MDHEN, CDR2 SYDVKM. The CDR3 nucleotides read TGTGCCAGCAGCTACGCCGGGACTAACTCCTACGAGCAGTACTTC. Translated: CASSYAGTNSYEQYF. Filled out from reference TRBV28 and TRBJ2-7, the complete variable domain reads DVKVTQSSRYLVKRTGEKVFLECVQDMDHENMFWYRQDPGLGLRLIYFSYDVKMKEKGDIPEGYSVSREKKERFSLILESASTNQTSMYLCASSYAGTNSYEQYFGPGTRLTVT.

The chain links TRBV28 to TRBJ2-5; 7 bases are shared with TRBD1. Per germline, CDR1 MDHEN and CDR2 SYDVKM. V lost 3 bases, J lost 5 bases, and 6 bases stayed unmatched. The CDR3 consists of 14 residues. The CDR3 loop is CASSFDRVWETQYF. DNA of the CDR3: TGTGCCAGCAGTTTCGACAGGGTATGGGAGACCCAGTACTTC.

The rearrangement links TRBV28 to TRBJ1-1; the D is unclear. Trimming took 3 bases from V and 7 from J, leaving 18 bases between them. Germline values: CDR1 MDHEN, CDR2 SYDVKM. CDR3 size: 15 residues. CDR3 sequence reads: CASSLSWAVPFEAFF. The CDR3 bases are TGTGCCAGCAGTTTGTCTTGGGCCGTACCGTTTGAAGCTTTCTTT.

CDR3 in amino acids: CASSQGSLNQPQHF. Here the CDR3 DNA reads TGTGCCAGCAGTCAGGGGTCCCTCAATCAGCCCCAGCATTTT. V is TRBV2 and J is TRBJ1-5; possible D gene TRBD1, 6 bases. The CDR3 sequence is 14 residues long. CDR1 is SNHLY and CDR2 is FYNNEI in the germline V gene. V was trimmed by 5 bases and J by 3 bases, leaving 11 bases between them.